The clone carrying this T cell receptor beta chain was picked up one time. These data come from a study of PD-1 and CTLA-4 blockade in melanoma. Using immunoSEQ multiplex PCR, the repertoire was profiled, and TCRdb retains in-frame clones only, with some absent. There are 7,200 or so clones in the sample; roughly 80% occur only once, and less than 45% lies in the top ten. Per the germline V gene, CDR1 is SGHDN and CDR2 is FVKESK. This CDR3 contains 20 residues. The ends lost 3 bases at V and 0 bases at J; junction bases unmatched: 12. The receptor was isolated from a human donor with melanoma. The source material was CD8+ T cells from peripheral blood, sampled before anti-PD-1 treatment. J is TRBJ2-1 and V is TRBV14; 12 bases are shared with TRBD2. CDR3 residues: CASSHPRLAGALSSYNEQFF. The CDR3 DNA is TGTGCCAGCAGCCACCCGCGACTAGCGGGGGCCTTGAGCTCCTACAATGAGCAGTTCTTC.